Presented here are 3 T cell receptor beta chains from one specimen sequenced in a study of CXCR3-negative and CXCR3-positive naive CD8 T cells. Through 5' RACE with UMI labels, the TRB cDNA libraries were prepared. TCRdb reprocessed the 5' RACE reads, keeping one entry per CDR3 protein, no DNA. Its clone listing holds around 140,000 distinct CDR3 sequences. Sample: naive CXCR3- CD8+ T cells from blood. This sample's subset: CD45RO-CCR7+CD27+CD95- naive CD8+ T cells lacking CXCR3 (TNR3-). Every receptor here comes from a human donor in good health. Some clones in this sample may be carry-over from other donors' samples.

V is TRBV28 and J is TRBJ2-7; TCRdb calls TRBD1, which cannot be checked without DNA. This CDR3 region has 14 residues. The germline V gene encodes CDR1 MDHEN and CDR2 SYDVKM. CDR3 residues: CASRIGTGTYEQYF.

The chain employs TRBV20-1 and TRBJ1-2; with no DNA, the TCRdb D assignment of TRBD1 cannot be verified. The CDR3 is made up of 15 amino acids. The V gene's germline CDR1 is DFQATT and CDR2 SNEGSKA (reference sequence). The CDR3 here is CSAREVDRALSGYTF.

The rearrangement joins TRBV19 to TRBJ2-2; TCRdb designates TRBD1, a call that cannot be tested without DNA. The CDR3 extends over 13 amino acids. Per germline, CDR1 LNHDA and CDR2 SQIVND (reference sequence). The CDR3 sequence: CATVDRNTGELFF.